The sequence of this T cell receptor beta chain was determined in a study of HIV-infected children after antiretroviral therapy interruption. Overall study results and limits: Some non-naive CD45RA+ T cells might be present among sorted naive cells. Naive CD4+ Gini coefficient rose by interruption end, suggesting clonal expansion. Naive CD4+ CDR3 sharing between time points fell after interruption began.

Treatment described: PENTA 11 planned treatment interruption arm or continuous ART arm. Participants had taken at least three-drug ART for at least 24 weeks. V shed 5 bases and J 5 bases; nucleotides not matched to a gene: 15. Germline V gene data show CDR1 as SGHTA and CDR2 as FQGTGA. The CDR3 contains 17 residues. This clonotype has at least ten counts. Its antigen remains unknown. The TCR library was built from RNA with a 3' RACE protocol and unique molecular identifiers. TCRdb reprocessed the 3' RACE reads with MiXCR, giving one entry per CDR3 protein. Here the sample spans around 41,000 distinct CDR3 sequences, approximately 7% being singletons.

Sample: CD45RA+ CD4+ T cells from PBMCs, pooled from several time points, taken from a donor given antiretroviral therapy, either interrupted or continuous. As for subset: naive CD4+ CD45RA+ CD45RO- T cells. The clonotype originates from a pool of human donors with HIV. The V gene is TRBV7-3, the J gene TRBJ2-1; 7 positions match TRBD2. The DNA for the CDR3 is TGTGCCAGCAGCCGCCGTGGTCGGCGGGAGTGGGACAATGAGCAGTTCTTC. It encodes CASSRRGRREWDNEQFF.